The clone carrying this T cell receptor (beta chain) was recorded a few times. The CDR3 is 15 residues long. The V gene's germline CDR1 is MNHNY and CDR2 SVGAGI (reference sequence). The trim removed 0 bases at V and 4 bases at J, leaving 5 bases unmatched. This entry is derived from a study of blood T cell repertoires in COVID-19. Across the study: Samples taken during acute and convalescent COVID-19 were collected in the United States, Italy and Spain.

Seattle patients were enrolled during active infection and followed longitudinally. Authors' data handling: How many nucleated cells were present was estimated from reference gene primer amplification. Produced via immunoSEQ multiplex PCR; TCRdb's table is partial and in-frame only. From that table come the V and J calls and clone size; the DNA was used to work out D and trimming. The sample records some 140,000 clones, 65% to 90% being singletons. The receptor comes from a woman aged 55-75 years with COVID-19, enrolled during active disease. V gene TRBV6-6 combines with J gene TRBJ1-2; 7 nucleotides line up with TRBD1. What was sequenced was peripheral blood. The DNA for the CDR3 is TGTGCCAGCAGTTACTCGAGAGGGGGCGCCTATGGCTACACCTTC. Translation: CASSYSRGGAYGYTF.